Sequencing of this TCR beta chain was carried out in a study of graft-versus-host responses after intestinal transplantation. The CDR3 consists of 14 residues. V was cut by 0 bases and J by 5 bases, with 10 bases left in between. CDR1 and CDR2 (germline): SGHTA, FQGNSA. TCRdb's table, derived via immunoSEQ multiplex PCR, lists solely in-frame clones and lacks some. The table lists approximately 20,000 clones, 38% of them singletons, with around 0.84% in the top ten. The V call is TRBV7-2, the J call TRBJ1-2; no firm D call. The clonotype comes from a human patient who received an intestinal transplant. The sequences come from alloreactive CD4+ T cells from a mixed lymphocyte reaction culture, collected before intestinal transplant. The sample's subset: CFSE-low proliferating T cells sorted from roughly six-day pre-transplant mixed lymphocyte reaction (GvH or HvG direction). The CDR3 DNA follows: TGTGCCAGCAGCTTAGCCACCTTACGTTATGGCTACACCTTC. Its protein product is CASSLATLRYGYTF.